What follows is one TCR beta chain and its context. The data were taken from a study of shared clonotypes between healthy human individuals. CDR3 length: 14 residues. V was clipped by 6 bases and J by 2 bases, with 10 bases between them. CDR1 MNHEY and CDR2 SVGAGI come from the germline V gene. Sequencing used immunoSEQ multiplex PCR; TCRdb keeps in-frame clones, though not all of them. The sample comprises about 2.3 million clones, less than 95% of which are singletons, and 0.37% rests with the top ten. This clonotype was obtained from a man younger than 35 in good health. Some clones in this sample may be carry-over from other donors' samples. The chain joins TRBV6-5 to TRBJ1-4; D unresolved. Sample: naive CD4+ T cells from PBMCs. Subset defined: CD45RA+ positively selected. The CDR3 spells CASSPLATNEKLFF. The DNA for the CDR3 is TGTGCCAGCAGCCCATTAGCGACTAATGAAAAACTGTTTTTT.